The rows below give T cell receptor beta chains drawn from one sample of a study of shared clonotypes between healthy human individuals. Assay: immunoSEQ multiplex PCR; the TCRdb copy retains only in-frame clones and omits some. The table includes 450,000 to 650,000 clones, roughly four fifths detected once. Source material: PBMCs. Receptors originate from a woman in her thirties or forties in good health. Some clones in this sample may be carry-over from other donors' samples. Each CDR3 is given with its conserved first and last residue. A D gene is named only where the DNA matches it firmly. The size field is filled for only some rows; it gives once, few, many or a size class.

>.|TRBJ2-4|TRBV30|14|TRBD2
TGTACCTGGAGTCCGGGACTAGCGGGCGACATTCAGTACTTC
CTWSPGLAGDIQYF
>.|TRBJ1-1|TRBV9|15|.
TGTGCCAGCAGCAGAACCGGACAGCAGAACACTGAAGCTTTCTTT
CASSRTGQQNTEAFF
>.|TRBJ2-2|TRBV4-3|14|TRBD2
TGCGCCAGCAGCCAAGGGCGGGGGTTCGGGGAGCTGTTTTTT
CASSQGRGFGELFF
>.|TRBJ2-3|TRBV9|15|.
TGTGCCAGCAGCCGCAAGGGGGAGAGAACAGATACGCAGTATTTT
CASSRKGERTDTQYF
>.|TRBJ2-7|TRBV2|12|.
TGTGCCAGCACGGCCGGATTTGAGGAGCAGTACTTC
CASTAGFEEQYF
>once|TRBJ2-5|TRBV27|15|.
TGTGCCAGCGGGGAGAAGGGGGAAGACCAAGAGACCCAGTACTTC
CASGEKGEDQETQYF
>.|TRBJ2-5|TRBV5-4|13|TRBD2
TGTGCCAGCCGGCCCCTAGCGGGAGGGACCCAGTACTTC
CASRPLAGGTQYF
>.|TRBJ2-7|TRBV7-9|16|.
TGTGCCAGCAGCTCAACCACCTCCTGGTCCACCTACGAGCAGTACTTC
CASSSTTSWSTYEQYF
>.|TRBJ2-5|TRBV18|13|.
TGTGCCAGCTCACCACGCTTGCAAGAGACCCAGTACTTC
CASSPRLQETQYF
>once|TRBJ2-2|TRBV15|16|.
TGTGCCACCAGCAGAGATCTGGGGTGGAACACCGGGGAGCTGTTTTTT
CATSRDLGWNTGELFF
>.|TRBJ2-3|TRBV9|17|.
TGTGCCAGCAGAGGCCCCGGCGCCATAACTAGCACAGATACGCAGTATTTT
CASRGPGAITSTDTQYF
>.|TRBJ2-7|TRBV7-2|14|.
TGTGCCAGCAGCCCGATGCTAACGAACTACGAGCAGTACTTC
CASSPMLTNYEQYF
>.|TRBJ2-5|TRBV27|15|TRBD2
TGTGCCAGCAGTTTACCTAGCGGGCCCCAAGAGACCCAGTACTTC
CASSLPSGPQETQYF
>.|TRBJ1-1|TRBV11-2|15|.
TGTGCCAGCAGCTTAGAGTGGCAGGGCGGCACTGAAGCTTTCTTT
CASSLEWQGGTEAFF
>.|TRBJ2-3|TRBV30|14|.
TGTGCCTGGAGTGAATCCCCTAGCACAGATACGCAGTATTTT
CAWSESPSTDTQYF
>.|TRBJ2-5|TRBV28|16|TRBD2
TGTGCCAGCCACCGTGTAGGTAGCGGGAGAGGTGGGACCCAGTACTTC
CASHRVGSGRGGTQYF
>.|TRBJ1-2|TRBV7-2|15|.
TGTGCCAGCAGCTTCCGGGACCGCGCGTCTTATGGCTACACCTTC
CASSFRDRASYGYTF
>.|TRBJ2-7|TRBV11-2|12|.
TGTGCCAGCAGCAACCACAGGGTCGAGCAGTACTTC
CASSNHRVEQYF
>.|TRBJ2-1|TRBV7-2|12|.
TGTGCCAGCAGCACCATGGGCAATGAGCAGTTCTTC
CASSTMGNEQFF
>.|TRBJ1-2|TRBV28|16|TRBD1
TGTGCCAGCAGTTTTACCGGGACAGGGGGGAACTATGGCTACACCTTC
CASSFTGTGGNYGYTF
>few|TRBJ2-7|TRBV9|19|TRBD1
TGTGCCAGCAGCTTAGCGGTGAGAACAGGGGGACTGGGGTCCTACGAGCAGTACTTC
CASSLAVRTGGLGSYEQYF
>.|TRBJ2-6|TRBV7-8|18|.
TGTGCCAGCAGCCACGGACTGAGACACCGCTCTGGGGCCAACGTCCTGACTTTC
CASSHGLRHRSGANVLTF
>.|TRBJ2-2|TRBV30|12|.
TGTGCCTGGAACCGACGGAGCGGGGAGCTGTTTTTT
CAWNRRSGELFF
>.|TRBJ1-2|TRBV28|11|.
TGTGCCAGCAGCGGTGGCTATGGCTACACCTTC
CASSGGYGYTF
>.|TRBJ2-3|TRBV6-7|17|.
TGTGCCAGCAGTTACCCGGGACCCAGCGAGTGGGGGGATACGCAGTATTTT
CASSYPGPSEWGDTQYF
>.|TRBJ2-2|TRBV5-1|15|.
TGCGCCAGCAAATTGGGCCCTCTAGCCACCGGGGAGCTGTTTTTT
CASKLGPLATGELFF
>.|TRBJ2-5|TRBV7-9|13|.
TGTGCCAGCAGCTTAGGGGTTGGGCCCAGGCCGTACTTC
CASSLGVGPRPYF
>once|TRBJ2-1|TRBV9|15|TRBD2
TGTGCCAGCAGGCCCGAGGGCGGGAGATACAATGAGCAGTTCTTC
CASRPEGGRYNEQFF
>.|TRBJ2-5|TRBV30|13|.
TGTGCCTTAACCTTAGCGCCACAAGAGACCCAGTACTTC
CALTLAPQETQYF
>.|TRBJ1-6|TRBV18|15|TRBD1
TGTGCCAGCTCACAGGGACAGGGATATAATTCACCCCTCCACTTT
CASSQGQGYNSPLHF
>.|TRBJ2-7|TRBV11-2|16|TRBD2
TGTGCCAGCAGCTTAGGGGTCACCGGGGGGTCCTACGAGCAGTACTTC
CASSLGVTGGSYEQYF
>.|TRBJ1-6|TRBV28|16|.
TGTGCCAGCAGTTCGACCTTCTGGGGGATCAATTCACCCCTCCACTTT
CASSSTFWGINSPLHF
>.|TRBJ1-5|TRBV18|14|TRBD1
TGTGCCAGCTCACCAGGGACAGGCAATCAGCCCCAGCATTTT
CASSPGTGNQPQHF
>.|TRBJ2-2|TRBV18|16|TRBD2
TGTGCCAGCTCGCAGGGGACTAGCGTGGGAACCGGGGAGCTGTTTTTT
CASSQGTSVGTGELFF
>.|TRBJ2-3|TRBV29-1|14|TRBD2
TGCAGCGTTGATATACTAGCGGGCACAGATACGCAGTATTTT
CSVDILAGTDTQYF
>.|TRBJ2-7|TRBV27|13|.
TGTGCCAGCAGTCCCCGGGCTGGCTACGAGCAGTACTTC
CASSPRAGYEQYF
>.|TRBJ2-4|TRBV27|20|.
TGTGCCAGCAGTTTAGAAGGGAATTTTTGTGGTTCCCTAGCCAAAAACATTCAGTACTTC
CASSLEGNFCGSLAKNIQYF
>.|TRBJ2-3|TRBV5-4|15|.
TGTGCCAGCAGCTTGGGAGGTAGCGGAGAAGATACGCAGTATTTT
CASSLGGSGEDTQYF
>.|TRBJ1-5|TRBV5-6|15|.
TGTGCCAGCAGCTTGGGGCAGGGAGGGGATCAGCCCCAGCATTTT
CASSLGQGGDQPQHF
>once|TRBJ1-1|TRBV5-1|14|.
TGCGCCAGCAGCTTGGGAGGGCCTGGGACTGAAGCTTTCTTT
CASSLGGPGTEAFF
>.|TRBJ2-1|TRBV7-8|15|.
TGTGCCAGCAGCTTGCGGCAAAGCTCCTACAATGAGCAGTTCTTC
CASSLRQSSYNEQFF
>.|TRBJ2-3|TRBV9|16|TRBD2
TGTGCCAGCAGCGTAGTCGGCGGGAGGGGCACAGATACGCAGTATTTT
CASSVVGGRGTDTQYF
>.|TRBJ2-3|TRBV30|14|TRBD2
TGTGCTCGGACGGCTAGCGGGAAGTTTGGTACGCAGTATTTT
CARTASGKFGTQYF